This record looks at one TCR beta chain sequence and its context. As yet, its antigen is unknown. A junction end diverges from the germline sequence, so it may reflect a read error. From 500 ng total RNA, TCR beta cDNA was generated with a primer in the constant region. The TCR beta library was amplified through three nested multiplex PCR rounds in a modified ARM-PCR procedure. Both of the initial two PCR rounds ran for about 9 cycles and employed TRBV1-TRBV30 forward primers alongside a C-beta reverse primer. TCRdb itself ran the multiplex PCR reads through MiXCR, one entry per CDR3 protein. The sample carries about 200,000 distinct CDR3 sequences, less than 75% recorded once. The germline V gene has CDR1 SGHAT and CDR2 FQNNGV. This CDR3 is 14 amino acids long. The sample is drawn from a study of tumor-infiltrating lymphocytes in primary liver carcinoma. Looking at the study overall: The cohort consisted of patients whose primary liver carcinoma was surgically resected. With diameters of roughly 4 to 11 cm, tumors were stage T1-T3 N0M0.

Study-wide results and limits: A significantly higher top-250-clone fraction was recorded for tumors than for blood (p = 0.039). Reduced overlap was seen in tumor-adjacent and tumor-blood pairs versus tumor region pairs.

Germline DNA was also extracted, and blood RNA was taken from unsorted whole blood. Sequenced input: peripheral blood. The chain joins TRBV11-2 to TRBJ2-5; no clear D gene. The source is a woman aged 60-70 years with primary liver carcinoma and hepatitis B virus infection. CDR3 sequence: CASSLGLIQETQYF. CDR3 coding DNA: TGTGCCAGCAGCTTAGGGCTGATCCAAGAGACCCAGTATTTC.